The 14 T cell receptor beta chains reported below all come from one sample, sequenced in a study of T cell responses to AZD1222 COVID-19 vaccine. The table came from immunoSEQ multiplex PCR; TCRdb's copy has only in-frame clones and leaves some out. The table records some 90,000 clones, roughly nine tenths of them present only once. The sample was peripheral blood, taken 28 days after the second AZD1222 dose. All receptors come from an adult who received the AZD1222 COVID-19 vaccine.

The chain is built from TRBV7-9 and TRBJ2-3; no clear D gene. The CDR3 contains 14 residues. Trimming pared 0 bases from V and 5 bases from J, leaving 9 bases between. Germline V gene sequence: CDR1 SEHNR, CDR2 FQNEAQ (reference sequence). CDR3 sequence (DNA): TGTGCCAGCAGCTTAGCCAGGTCAATAGATACGCAGTATTTT. Translated: CASSLARSIDTQYF.

This rearrangement joins TRBV6-5 to TRBJ2-6; D is undetermined. CDR1 and CDR2 from the germline V gene are MNHEY and SVGAGI. The CDR3 contains 14 residues. V lost 6 bases to trimming and J lost 0 bases, with 6 bases between them. CDR3: CASRIISGANVLTF. CDR3 coding DNA: TGTGCCAGCAGAATTATCTCTGGGGCCAACGTCCTGACTTTC.

This clone has only one observation. The chain carries TRBV7-7 and TRBJ2-1; TRBD1 matches at 8 bases. V shed 5 bases and J 5 bases; nucleotides not matched to a gene: 5. The germline V gene has CDR1 SSHAT and CDR2 FNYEAQ (reference sequence). This CDR3 has 14 residues. The CDR3: CASSERDRNNEQFF. The CDR3 DNA sequence: TGTGCCAGCAGCGAGAGGGACAGGAACAATGAGCAGTTCTTC. Full variable domain (rest looked up from reference TRBV7-7 and TRBJ2-1): GAGVSQSPRYKVTKRGQDVTLRCDPISSHATLYWYQQALGQGPEFLTYFNYEAQPDKSGLPSDRFSAERPEGSISTLTIQRTEQRDSAMYRCASSERDRNNEQFFGPGTRLTVL.

This chain connects TRBV5-4 to TRBJ1-2, with D possibly TRBD1 on 5 matching bases. V was shortened by 0 bases and J by 3 bases, with 6 bases between the two germline ends. Germline assignment: CDR1 SGHNT and CDR2 YYREEE (reference sequence). CDR3 size: 13 residues. CDR3 nucleotides: TGTGCCAGCAGCTTGGGGGGGGACTATGGCTACACCTTC. Protein: CASSLGGDYGYTF.

For this clone: Relative to the germline gene, one junction end is altered; a read error may explain this. The chain employs TRBV7-2 and TRBJ2-5; 12 bases fit TRBD2. The CDR3 is 14 residues long. The V gene's germline CDR1 is SGHTA and CDR2 FQGNSA. The CDR3 here is CASSLAGGRETQYF. The CDR3 bases are TGTGCCAGCAGCCTAGCGGGGGGGCGAGAGACCCAGTACTTC. Full variable domain (missing parts from reference TRBV7-2 and TRBJ2-5): GAGVSQSPSNKVTEKGKDVELRCDPISGHTALYWYRQSLGQGLEFLIYFQGNSAPDKSGLPSDRFSAERTGGSVSTLTIQRTQQEDSAVYLCASSLAGGRETQYFGPGTRLLVL.

J is TRBJ2-3 and V is TRBV9, with 13 positions matching TRBD2. The CDR3 loop spans 17 amino acids. V lost 4 bases, J lost 1 base, and 6 bases stayed unmatched. The germline CDR1 and CDR2 sequences are SGDLS and YYNGEE. CDR3 protein: CASSRTSGGPGTDTQYF. DNA for the CDR3: TGTGCCAGCAGCCGGACTAGCGGGGGACCGGGCACAGATACGCAGTATTTT.

This clone was found once. The chain uses TRBV19 and TRBJ1-2, with 7 bases fitting TRBD1. CDR3 length: 13 amino acids. The trim removed 5 bases at V and 3 bases at J, leaving 3 bases unmatched. Looked up from germline, CDR1 is LNHDA and CDR2 is SQIVND (reference sequence). The CDR3 here is CASSQGGDYGYTF. CDR3 nucleotides: TGTGCCAGTAGTCAAGGGGGCGACTATGGCTACACCTTC.

This chain links TRBV6-5 with TRBJ2-3; D is undetermined. Germline V gene lookup returns CDR1 MNHEY and CDR2 SVGAGI. Trimming pared 10 bases from V and 1 base from J, leaving 18 bases between. The length of the CDR3 is 15 residues. The CDR3 reads CATPPRRRGTDTQYF. The CDR3 bases are TGTGCCACCCCTCCGCGGCGGCGTGGCACAGATACGCAGTATTTT.

This clone was seen a single time. The chain combines TRBV2 with TRBJ1-1, with a tentative D call TRBD1 (5 bases). V was shortened by 5 bases and J by 3 bases, with 7 bases between the two germline ends. From germline, CDR1 is SNHLY and CDR2 FYNNEI. The CDR3 is 12 amino acids. The CDR3 coding sequence is TGTGCCAGCAGTCTGGGGGACACTGAAGCTTTCTTT. Protein: CASSLGDTEAFF. The variable domain in full, with the rest retrieved from reference TRBV2 and TRBJ1-1, is EPEVTQTPSHQVTQMGQEVILRCVPISNHLYFYWYRQILGQKVEFLVSFYNNEISEKSEIFDDQFSVERPDGSNFTLKIRSTKLEDSAMYFCASSLGDTEAFFGQGTRLTVV.

This clone was observed a single time. This sequence joins TRBV4-1 and TRBJ1-5, with D uncertain. The ends were cut back, 2 bases at V and 2 bases at J, with 16 bases in the middle. The CDR3 sequence is 17 residues long. Germline V gives CDR1 MGHRA, CDR2 YSYEKL. In DNA, the CDR3 is TGCGCCAGCAGCCAAATGGCGGGTCTGAGGGGCAATCAGCCCCAGCATTTT. It encodes CASSQMAGLRGNQPQHF.

This chain links TRBV5-1 with TRBJ2-2, with a weak D call TRBD1 (6 bases). The CDR3 totals 14 residues. Trimming took off 4 bases at V and 1 base at J, with 8 bases between the two ends. CDR1 is SGHRS and CDR2 is YFSETQ in the germline V gene. The CDR3: CASSPGQNTGELFF. Here the CDR3 DNA reads TGCGCCAGCAGCCCGGGACAGAACACCGGGGAGCTGTTTTTT.

The chain uses TRBV5-8 and TRBJ1-6; TRBD1 aligns across 7 bases. The CDR3 has 14 amino acids. Germline trimming cut 7 bases from V and 5 bases from J; bases unmatched to any gene: 6. The V gene's germline CDR1 is SGHTS and CDR2 YDEGEE. The CDR3 here is CASHRTGDNSPLHF. The CDR3 bases are TGTGCCAGCCACAGGACAGGAGATAATTCACCCCTCCACTTT.

The CDR3 DNA is TGCAGCGTTAGTAATGTCGTTGGTGCTGAGCAGTACTTC. Translation gives CSVSNVVGAEQYF. The V call is TRBV29-1, the J call TRBJ2-7; D remains ambiguous. Trimming took off 5 bases at V and 7 bases at J, with 18 bases between the two ends. Germline V lookup: CDR1 SQVTM, CDR2 ANQGSEA. This CDR3 contains 13 residues.

The V call is TRBV18, the J call TRBJ2-1; 9 bases agree with TRBD1. Trimming took 3 bases from V and 7 from J; bases not matched to a gene: 4. The CDR3 spans 14 residues. Germline lookup yields CDR1 KGHSH and CDR2 LQKENI. CDR3 sequence: CASSPGTGFNEQFF. The CDR3 region has the DNA TGTGCCAGCTCACCGGGGACAGGGTTTAATGAGCAGTTCTTC.